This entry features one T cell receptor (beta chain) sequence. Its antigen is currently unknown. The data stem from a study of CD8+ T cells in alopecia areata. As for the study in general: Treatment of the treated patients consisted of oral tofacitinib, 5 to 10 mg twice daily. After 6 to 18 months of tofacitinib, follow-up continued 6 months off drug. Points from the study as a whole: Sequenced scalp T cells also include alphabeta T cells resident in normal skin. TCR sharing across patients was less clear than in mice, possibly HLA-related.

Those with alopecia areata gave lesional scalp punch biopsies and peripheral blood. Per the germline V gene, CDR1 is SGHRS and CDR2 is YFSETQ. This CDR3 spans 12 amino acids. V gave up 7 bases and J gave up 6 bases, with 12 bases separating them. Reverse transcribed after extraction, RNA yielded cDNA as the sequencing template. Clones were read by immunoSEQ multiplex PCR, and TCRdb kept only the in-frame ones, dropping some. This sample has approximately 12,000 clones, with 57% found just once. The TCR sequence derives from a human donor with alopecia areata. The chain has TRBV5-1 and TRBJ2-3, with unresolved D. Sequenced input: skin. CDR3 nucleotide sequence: TGCGCCAGCCGCGCCGGGTCGGATACGCAGTATTTT. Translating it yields CASRAGSDTQYF.